This passage covers 8 T cell receptor beta chains from one sample sequenced in a study of radiation and T cells in renal cell carcinoma. Sequencing used immunoSEQ multiplex PCR; TCRdb keeps in-frame clones, though not all of them. The sample lists some 150,000 clones; approximately 87% were seen once. Documented time point: baseline pretreatment blood. Treatment given: 15 Gy SBRT to primary tumor, nephrectomy 4 weeks later. Sequenced material: blood, taken from a patient whose treatment included radiotherapy and nephrectomy. The receptor set was obtained from a woman aged 45-60 years with renal cell carcinoma.

The chain uses TRBV7-9 and TRBJ2-1; 9 nucleotides align to TRBD1. Trimming cost V 3 bases and J 5 bases; bases outside gene matches: 2. CDR1 and CDR2 (germline): SEHNR, FQNEAQ (reference sequence). The CDR3 totals 14 residues. CDR3 sequence (DNA): TGTGCCAGCAGCTTCCGGGACAGGGACAATGAGCAGTTCTTC. Its translation is CASSFRDRDNEQFF.

J is TRBJ1-5 and V is TRBV7-2; 7 bases fit TRBD1. The CDR3 length is 16 residues. V gave up 5 bases and J gave up 1 base; unmatched junction bases: 8. CDR1 is SGHTA and CDR2 is FQGNSA in the germline V gene. CDR3 sequence (DNA): TGTGCCAGCAGCATAGACAGGGTTGCGAGCAATCAGCCCCAGCATTTT. Translated, it gives CASSIDRVASNQPQHF.

The chain couples TRBV30 to TRBJ1-2, with a weak D call TRBD1 (6 bases). The V end lost 6 bases, the J end lost 6 bases, and 11 bases lay between the germline ends. The CDR3 has 11 residues. Germline V gene lookup returns CDR1 GTSNPN and CDR2 SVGIG (reference sequence). The CDR3 sequence is CACGTPNGYTF. The DNA of the CDR3 is TGTGCCTGCGGGACACCCAATGGCTACACCTTC.

V and J are TRBV7-2 and TRBJ2-7; perhaps TRBD1 as D (5 bases). The CDR3 loop spans 15 amino acids. The germline V and J ends were trimmed by 5 bases and 5 bases, with 19 bases remaining between them. Germline CDR1 SGHTA, CDR2 FQGNSA. The CDR3 DNA reads TGTGCCAGCAGCCTCAGGGTTGGGGATCCGAACGAGCAGTACTTC. This translates into CASSLRVGDPNEQYF. Looking up the rest from reference TRBV7-2 and TRBJ2-7 gives the full variable domain: GAGVSQSPSNKVTEKGKDVELRCDPISGHTALYWYRQSLGQGLEFLIYFQGNSAPDKSGLPSDRFSAERTGGSVSTLTIQRTQQEDSAVYLCASSLRVGDPNEQYFGPGTRLTVT.

The chain has TRBV5-1 and TRBJ2-7, with TRBD1 matching 7 bases. Germline CDR1 SGHRS, CDR2 YFSETQ. The CDR3 spans 14 residues. The trim removed 4 bases at V and 3 bases at J, leaving 7 bases unmatched. CDR3 nucleotide sequence: TGCGCCAGCAGCCCGAGACAGGGATTCTACGAGCAGTACTTC. It encodes CASSPRQGFYEQYF.

This clone was seen only once. The chain employs TRBV5-6 and TRBJ2-7; 7 bases match TRBD2. Germline CDR1 SGHDT, CDR2 YYEEEE. V lost 4 bases, J lost 5 bases, and 9 bases stayed unmatched. The CDR3 is 14 residues long. This CDR3 reads CASSPRGAGDEQYF. The DNA of the CDR3 is TGTGCCAGCAGCCCCAGAGGTGCGGGGGACGAGCAGTACTTC.

This rearrangement joins TRBV7-2 to TRBJ1-2, with D unclear. Germline V CDR1 and CDR2: SGHTA, FQGNSA. V lost 5 bases and J 2 bases, leaving 12 bases between the germline ends. This CDR3 region has 14 residues. Written as DNA, the CDR3 is TGTGCCAGCAGCCCGATGACATCAAACTATGGCTACACCTTC. This gives the protein CASSPMTSNYGYTF.

This clone was detected only a few times. The V and J genes are TRBV4-3 and TRBJ1-6, with 8 bases matching TRBD1. J gave up 9 bases and V 3 bases, and 4 bases lay outside the gene matches. There are 14 residues in the CDR3. Per the germline V gene, CDR1 is LGHNA and CDR2 is YSLEER. CDR3 DNA sequence: TGCGCCAGCAGCCAGACAGGGGATCGTTCACCCCTCCACTTT. Protein sequence: CASSQTGDRSPLHF.